The rows below give T cell receptor beta chains drawn from one sample of a study of CD8 T cells in ankylosing spondylitis. MiXCR, run by TCRdb on the 5' RACE reads, gives a single entry per CDR3 protein. The profile shows just over 350,000 distinct CDR3 sequences, 20% to 25% of them singletons. The sample taken for sequencing was blood, either unsorted or a sorted T cell fraction (not recorded which). These TCRs come from a male donor with ankylosing spondylitis or in good health (not recorded which). The CDR3 runs from the conserved cysteine through the conserved F or W. Each record gives: V gene, J gene, clone size, D gene, CDR3 DNA, CDR3 protein. D genes are given only for firm matches. Size tells how often a clone was seen (once, few, many) or the class of an expanded clone, and some rows leave it out.

>TRBV7-9|TRBJ2-3|-|-
TGTGCCAGTTCTCCCGGGCCCCTTACGCAGTATTTT
CASSPGPLTQYF
>TRBV10-3|TRBJ2-3|-|TRBD1
TGTTCCATCTGGACAGGGGCAGATACGCAGTATTTT
CSIWTGADTQYF
>TRBV24-1|TRBJ2-1|few|-
TGTGCCACCAGTGATTTGTTCGGCGACAATGAGCAGTTCTTC
CATSDLFGDNEQFF
>TRBV12-3/TRBV12-4|TRBJ2-7|many|-
TGTGCCAGCAGTTCCCAGGACTACGAGCAGTACTTC
CASSSQDYEQYF
>TRBV20-1|TRBJ2-1|-|TRBD2
TGCAGTGCTAGAGATTCTATCTCCCGGACTAGCGGGGGTTACAATGAGCAGTTCTTC
CSARDSISRTSGGYNEQFF
>TRBV12-3/TRBV12-4|TRBJ2-2|many|-
TGTGCCAGCAGTTCGTCCGGACAGATATACACCGGGGAGCTGTTTTTT
CASSSSGQIYTGELFF
>TRBV11-2|TRBJ2-7|-|TRBD1
TGTGCCAGCAGCCCCGGGACAGGGGCCGCCTACGAGCAGTACTTC
CASSPGTGAAYEQYF
>TRBV20-1|TRBJ2-1|-|-
TGCAGTGCCGTCGGGGGCCCAGACAGGATCGTAGGTGAGCAGTTCTTC
CSAVGGPDRIVGEQFF
>TRBV4-1|TRBJ2-3|few|-
TGCGCCAGCAGAGAGGGGGCGGGACAGCTTATCACAGATACGCAGTATTTT
CASREGAGQLITDTQYF
>TRBV6-9|TRBJ2-1|-|-
TGTGCCAGCGGCCCTGAGCAGTTCTTC
CASGPEQFF
>TRBV20-1|TRBJ2-1|-|TRBD2
TGCAGTGCTAGAGACCTTAGCGGGGGGGCCGGCAATGAGCAGTTCTTC
CSARDLSGGAGNEQFF
>TRBV12-3/TRBV12-4|TRBJ1-3|few|-
TGTGCCAGCAGTTTTGGTCTGGATGGTGGAAACACCATATATTTT
CASSFGLDGGNTIYF
>TRBV2|TRBJ2-3|few|TRBD1
TGTGCCGGTAGGACAGGGAGCACAGATACGCAGTATTTT
CAGRTGSTDTQYF
>TRBV6-1|TRBJ1-5|-|-
TGTGCCAGCTATCGTGCAGCCTATAGCAATCAGCCCCAGCATTTT
CASYRAAYSNQPQHF
>TRBV29-1|TRBJ2-1|-|-
TGCAGCTACGGATGGGCTTACAATGAGCAGTTCTTC
CSYGWAYNEQFF
>TRBV6-2/TRBV6-3|TRBJ1-2|few|TRBD1
TGTGCCAGCAGTTTGGACAGGGGGACTGCATATGGCTACACCTTC
CASSLDRGTAYGYTF
>TRBV11-2|TRBJ2-1|-|TRBD1
TGTGCCAGCAGCTTAGGAGGCAGGGGGACCTACAATGAGCAGTTCTTC
CASSLGGRGTYNEQFF
>TRBV12-3/TRBV12-4|TRBJ2-3|-|-
TGTGCCAGCAGCTATACAGGGAGTACGCAGTATTTT
CASSYTGSTQYF
>TRBV7-9|TRBJ1-2|few|TRBD1
TGTGCCAGCAGCTTAGCCGGGACAGGGGGCGCCTATGGCTACACCTTC
CASSLAGTGGAYGYTF
>TRBV4-1|TRBJ1-5|-|TRBD1
TGCGCCAGCAGCCAAGAAGGGACAGGTAATCAGCCCCAGCATTTT
CASSQEGTGNQPQHF
>TRBV7-9|TRBJ2-1|-|TRBD2
TGTGCCATCAAGCGGGGTCCCGGCAATGAGCAGTTCTTC
CAIKRGPGNEQFF
>TRBV2|TRBJ2-5|-|-
TGTGCCAGCAGTGAGGTCGGTCAAGAGACCCAGTACTTC
CASSEVGQETQYF
>TRBV29-1|TRBJ2-7|few|TRBD2
TGCAGCGTTCAGGGCGGGGGGCAAACCTACGAGCAGTACTTC
CSVQGGGQTYEQYF
>TRBV30|TRBJ2-3|-|TRBD2
TGTGCCTGGTCCATCACCGGGGGGACGCAGTATTTT
CAWSITGGTQYF
>TRBV6-4|TRBJ2-2|-|TRBD2
TGTGCCAGCAGTGAGATAGCGGGGGCCACCGGGGAGCTGTTTTTT
CASSEIAGATGELFF
>TRBV25-1|TRBJ2-7|few|-
TGTGCCAGCAGTGAAGTGGGGGCAACCTACGAGCAGTACTTC
CASSEVGATYEQYF
>TRBV12-3/TRBV12-4|TRBJ2-3|few|TRBD1
TGTGCCAGCAGTTCGGGGACAGGAACGCAGTATTTT
CASSSGTGTQYF
>TRBV15|TRBJ2-7|-|-
TGTGCCACCAGCAGCTTCGAAACCTACGAGCAGTACTTC
CATSSFETYEQYF
>TRBV4-2|TRBJ2-2|few|-
TGTGCCAGCAGCCAAAATGACCGTTCGAACACCGGGGAGCTGTTTTTT
CASSQNDRSNTGELFF
>TRBV29-1|TRBJ1-2|-|-
TGCAGCGTTAAGGACTATGGCTACACCTTC
CSVKDYGYTF
>TRBV5-1|TRBJ2-7|few|-
TGCGCCAGCAGCTCCCTCGGCCCCGTAGTTGGCGAGCAGTACTTC
CASSSLGPVVGEQYF
>TRBV12-3/TRBV12-4|TRBJ1-1|few|-
TGTGCCAGCAGCCTATGGGCGAACACTGAAGCTTTCTTT
CASSLWANTEAFF
>TRBV4-2|TRBJ2-5|few|TRBD2
TGTGCCAGCAGCCAAGGGGGACTAGCGGGGTTCGATGAGACCCAGTACTTC
CASSQGGLAGFDETQYF
>TRBV24-1|TRBJ1-1|-|-
TGTGCCACCAGTGATACCGTCAACACTGAAGCTTTCTTT
CATSDTVNTEAFF
>TRBV11-2|TRBJ2-1|-|-
TGTGCCAGCCTCAGGGGAGATGAGCAGTTCTTC
CASLRGDEQFF
>TRBV12-3/TRBV12-4|TRBJ1-1|many|-
TGTGCCAGCAGCCTGGGGCAGGGGTTATCTGAAGCTTTCTTT
CASSLGQGLSEAFF
>TRBV7-3|TRBJ2-1|many|TRBD2
TGTGCCAGCAGCTCCCTAGCGGGGGGATACAATGAGCAGTTCTTC
CASSSLAGGYNEQFF
>TRBV24-1|TRBJ2-5|-|-
TGTGCCACTCGCGTTCCTCCTAAAGAGACCCAGTACTTC
CATRVPPKETQYF
>TRBV7-9|TRBJ2-4|few|TRBD2
TGTGCCAGCAGCCCACGACTAGCGGAGGGAAACATTCAGTACTTC
CASSPRLAEGNIQYF